Sequencing of this T cell receptor (beta chain) was carried out in a study of blood T cell repertoires in COVID-19. On the study more broadly: Whether acute or convalescent, the COVID-19 samples came from the United States, Italy and Spain. The cDNA or gDNA used as material had been derived from T cells, B-cell-depleted T cells, or PBMCs.

Trimming took 0 bases from V and 2 from J, leaving 5 bases between them. The CDR3 has 14 amino acids. Germline CDR1 is SGHDN and CDR2 is FVKESK. Per the study methods: Reference gene primer amplification in the assay estimated nucleated cell counts. The method was immunoSEQ multiplex PCR; TCRdb's version includes in-frame clones alone and lacks a portion of them. That table gives V, J and clone size, and the DNA gave D and trimming. Of roughly 440,000 clones listed, around 88% are singletons. Enrolled during active infection, Seattle patients were then followed longitudinally. The sequenced material came from peripheral blood. This TCR was sampled from a woman in her forties or fifties with COVID-19, enrolled during active disease. V usage is TRBV14 and J usage is TRBJ2-4; D call uncertain. The CDR3 coding sequence is TGTGCCAGCAGCCAAGAGAGGACCAAAAACATTCAGTACTTC. It specifies CASSQERTKNIQYF.